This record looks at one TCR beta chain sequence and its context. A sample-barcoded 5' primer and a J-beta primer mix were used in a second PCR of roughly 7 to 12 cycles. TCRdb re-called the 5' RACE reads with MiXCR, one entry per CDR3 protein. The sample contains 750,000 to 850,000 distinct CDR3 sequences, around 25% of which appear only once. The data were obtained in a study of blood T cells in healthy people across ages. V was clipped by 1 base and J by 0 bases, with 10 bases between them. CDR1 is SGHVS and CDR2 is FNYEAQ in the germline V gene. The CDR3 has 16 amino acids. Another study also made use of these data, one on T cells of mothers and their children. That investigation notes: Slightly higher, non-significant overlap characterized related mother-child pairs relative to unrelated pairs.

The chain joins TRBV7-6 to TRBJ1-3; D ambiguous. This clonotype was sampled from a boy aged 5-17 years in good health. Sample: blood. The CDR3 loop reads CASSLGGQDSGNTIYF. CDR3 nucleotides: TGTGCCAGCAGCTTAGGGGGTCAAGACTCTGGAAACACCATATATTTT. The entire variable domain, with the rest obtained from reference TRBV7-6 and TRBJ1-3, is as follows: GAGVSQSPRYKVTKRGQDVALRCDPISGHVSLYWYRQALGQGPEFLTYFNYEAQQDKSGLPNDRFSAERPEGSISTLTIQRTEQRDSAMYRCASSLGGQDSGNTIYFGEGSWLTVV.